This TCR beta chain emerged from a study of blood T cell repertoires in COVID-19. Study overall: T cells, B-cell-depleted T cells, or PBMCs provided the cDNA or gDNA that served as material.

This clone occurred once. This table comes from immunoSEQ multiplex PCR, and its TCRdb copy is limited to in-frame clones, with some not included. This sample has approximately 90,000 clones, with approximately 84% found just once. V lost 2 bases, J lost 4 bases, and 4 bases stayed unmatched. Germline V lookup: CDR1 MNHNS, CDR2 SASEGT. The CDR3 is 15 residues long. V usage is TRBV6-1 and J usage is TRBJ1-1; 10 positions agree with TRBD1. The sequence was collected from an elderly man with active or convalescent COVID-19. Sequencing was performed on peripheral blood. CDR3 loop: CASSELDRGGTEAFF. For the CDR3, the DNA is TGTGCCAGCAGTGAATTGGACAGGGGGGGCACTGAAGCTTTCTTT.